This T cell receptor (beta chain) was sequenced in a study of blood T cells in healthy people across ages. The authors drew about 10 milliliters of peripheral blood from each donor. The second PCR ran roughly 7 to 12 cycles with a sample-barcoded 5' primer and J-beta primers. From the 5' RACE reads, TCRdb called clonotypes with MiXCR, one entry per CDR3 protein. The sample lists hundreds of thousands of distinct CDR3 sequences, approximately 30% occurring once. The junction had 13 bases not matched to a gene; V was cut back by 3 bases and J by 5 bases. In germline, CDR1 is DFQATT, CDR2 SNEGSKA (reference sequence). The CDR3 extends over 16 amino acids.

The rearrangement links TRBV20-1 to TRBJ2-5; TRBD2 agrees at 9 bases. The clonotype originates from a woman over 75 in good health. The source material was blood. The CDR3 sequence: CSARVAGGPESETQYF. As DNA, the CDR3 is TGCAGTGCTAGGGTGGCGGGGGGGCCAGAGTCGGAGACCCAGTACTTC.